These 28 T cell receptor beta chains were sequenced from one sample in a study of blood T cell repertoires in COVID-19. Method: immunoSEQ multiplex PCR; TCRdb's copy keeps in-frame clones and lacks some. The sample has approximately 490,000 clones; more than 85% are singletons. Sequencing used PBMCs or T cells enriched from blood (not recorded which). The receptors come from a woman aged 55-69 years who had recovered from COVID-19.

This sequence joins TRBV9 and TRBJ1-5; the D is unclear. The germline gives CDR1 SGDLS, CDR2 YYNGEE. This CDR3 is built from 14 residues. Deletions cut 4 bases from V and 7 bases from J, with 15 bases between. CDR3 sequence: CASSRLSGRQPQHF. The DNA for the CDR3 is TGTGCCAGCAGCCGACTTTCCGGCCGACAGCCCCAGCATTTT.

The CDR3, as DNA: TGCGCCAGCAGCTTGGGTGCGGGGGGAAATGAAAAACTGTTTTTT. Protein sequence: CASSLGAGGNEKLFF. This chain links TRBV5-1 with TRBJ1-4, with TRBD1 as a possible D gene (5 bases). Deletions cut 0 bases from V and 5 bases from J, with 11 bases between. The CDR3 covers 15 residues. Germline V gene data show CDR1 as SGHRS and CDR2 as YFSETQ.

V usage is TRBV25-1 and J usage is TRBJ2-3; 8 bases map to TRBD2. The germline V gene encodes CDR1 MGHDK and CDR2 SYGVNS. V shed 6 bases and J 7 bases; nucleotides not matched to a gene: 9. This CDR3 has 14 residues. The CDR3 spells CASRSTGGTNTQYF. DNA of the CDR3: TGTGCCAGCAGATCCACGGGGGGGACTAATACGCAGTATTTT.

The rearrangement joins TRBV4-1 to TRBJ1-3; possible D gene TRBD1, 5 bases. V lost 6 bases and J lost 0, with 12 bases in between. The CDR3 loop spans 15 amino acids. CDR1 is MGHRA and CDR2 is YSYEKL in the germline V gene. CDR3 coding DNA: TGCGCCAGCAGAACCAGGGCCAACTCTGGAAACACCATATATTTT. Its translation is CASRTRANSGNTIYF.

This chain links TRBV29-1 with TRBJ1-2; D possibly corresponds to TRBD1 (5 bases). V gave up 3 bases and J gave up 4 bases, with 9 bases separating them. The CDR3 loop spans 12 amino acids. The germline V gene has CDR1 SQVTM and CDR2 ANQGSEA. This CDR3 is CSVEQGSYGYTF. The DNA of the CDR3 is TGCAGCGTTGAGCAGGGCTCCTATGGCTACACCTTC.

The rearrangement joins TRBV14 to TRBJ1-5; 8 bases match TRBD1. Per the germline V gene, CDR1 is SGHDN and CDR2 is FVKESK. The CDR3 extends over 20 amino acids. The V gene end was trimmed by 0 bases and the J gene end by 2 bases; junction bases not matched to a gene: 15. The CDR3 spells CASSQETHRGELAGNQPQHF. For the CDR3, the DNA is TGTGCCAGCAGCCAAGAGACTCACAGGGGGGAATTAGCGGGCAATCAGCCCCAGCATTTT.

The DNA of the CDR3 is TGTGCCAGCACAGGGTCCGGAAACACCATATATTTT. Translation gives CASTGSGNTIYF. The chain couples TRBV2 to TRBJ1-3, with D possibly TRBD1 on 5 matching bases. V was clipped by 7 bases and J by 4 bases, with 8 bases between them. The CDR3 contains 12 residues. Germline values: CDR1 SNHLY, CDR2 FYNNEI.

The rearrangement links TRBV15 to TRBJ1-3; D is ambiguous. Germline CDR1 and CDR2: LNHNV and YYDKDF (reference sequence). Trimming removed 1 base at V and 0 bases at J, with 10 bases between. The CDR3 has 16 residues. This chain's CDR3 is CATSRGKADSGNTIYF. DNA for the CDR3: TGTGCCACCAGCAGAGGAAAGGCGGACTCTGGAAACACCATATATTTT.

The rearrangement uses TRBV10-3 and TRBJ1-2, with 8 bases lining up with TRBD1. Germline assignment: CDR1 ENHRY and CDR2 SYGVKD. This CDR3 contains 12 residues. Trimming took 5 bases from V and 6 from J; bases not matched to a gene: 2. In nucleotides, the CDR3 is TGTGCCATCAGTCTGACAGGGGATGGCTACACCTTC. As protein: CAISLTGDGYTF.

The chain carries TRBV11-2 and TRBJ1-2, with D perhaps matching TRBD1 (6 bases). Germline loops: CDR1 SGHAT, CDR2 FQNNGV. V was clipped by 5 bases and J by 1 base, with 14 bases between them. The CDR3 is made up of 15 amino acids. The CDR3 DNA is TGTGCCAGCAGCGCCCGGACAGTCGGTAACTATGGCTACACCTTC. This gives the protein CASSARTVGNYGYTF.

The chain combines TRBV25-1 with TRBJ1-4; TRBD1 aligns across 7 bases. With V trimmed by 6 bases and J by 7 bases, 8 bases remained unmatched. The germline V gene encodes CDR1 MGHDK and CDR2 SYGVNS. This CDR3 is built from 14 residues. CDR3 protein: CASSSGGIGEKLFF. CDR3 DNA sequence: TGTGCCAGCAGCTCAGGGGGGATCGGTGAAAAACTGTTTTTT.

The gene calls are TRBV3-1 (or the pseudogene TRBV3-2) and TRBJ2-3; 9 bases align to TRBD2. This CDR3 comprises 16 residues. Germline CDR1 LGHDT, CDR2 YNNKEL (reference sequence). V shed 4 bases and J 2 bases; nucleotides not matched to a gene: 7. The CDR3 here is CASSPGAGGFTDTQYF. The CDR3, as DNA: TGTGCCAGCAGCCCTGGGGCGGGGGGGTTCACAGATACGCAGTATTTT.

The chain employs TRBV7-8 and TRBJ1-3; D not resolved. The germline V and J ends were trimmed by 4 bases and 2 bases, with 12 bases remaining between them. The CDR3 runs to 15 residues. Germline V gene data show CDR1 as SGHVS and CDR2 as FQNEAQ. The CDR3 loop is CASSSGSTTGNTIYF. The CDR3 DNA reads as TGTGCCAGCAGCTCTGGATCAACTACTGGAAACACCATATATTTT.

CDR3 in amino acids: CASSEEGQGGDEQYF. In DNA form, the CDR3 reads TGTGCCAGCAGTGAAGAGGGACAGGGTGGGGACGAGCAGTACTTC. V usage is TRBV2 and J usage is TRBJ2-7; 9 bases fit TRBD1. Germline V gives CDR1 SNHLY, CDR2 FYNNEI. The CDR3 extends over 15 amino acids. The J segment lost 5 bases and the V segment lost 1 base, leaving 6 bases of the junction unmatched.

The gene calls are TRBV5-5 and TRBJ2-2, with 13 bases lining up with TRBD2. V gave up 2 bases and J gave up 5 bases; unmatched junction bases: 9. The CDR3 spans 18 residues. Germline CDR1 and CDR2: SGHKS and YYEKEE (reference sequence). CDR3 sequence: CASSFSPTSGGATGELFF. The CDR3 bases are TGTGCCAGCAGCTTCAGCCCCACTAGCGGGGGGGCAACCGGGGAGCTGTTTTTT. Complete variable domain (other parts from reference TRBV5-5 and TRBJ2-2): DAGVTQSPTHLIKTRGQQVTLRCSPISGHKSVSWYQQVLGQGPQFIFQYYEKEERGRGNFPDRFSARQFPNYSSELNVNALLLGDSALYLCASSFSPTSGGATGELFFGEGSRLTVL.

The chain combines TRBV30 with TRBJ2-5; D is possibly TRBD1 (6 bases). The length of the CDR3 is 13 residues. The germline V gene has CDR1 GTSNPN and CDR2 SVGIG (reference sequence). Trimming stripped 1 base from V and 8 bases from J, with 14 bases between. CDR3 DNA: TGTGCCTGGAGTGCCCTATCGGGACAAACCCAGTACTTC. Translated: CAWSALSGQTQYF. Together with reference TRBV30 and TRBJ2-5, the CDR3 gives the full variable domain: SQTIHQWPATLVQPVGSPLSLECTVEGTSNPNLYWYRQAAGRGLQLLFYSVGIGQISSEVPQNLSASRPQDRQFILSSKKLLLSDSGFYLCAWSALSGQTQYFGPGTRLLVL.

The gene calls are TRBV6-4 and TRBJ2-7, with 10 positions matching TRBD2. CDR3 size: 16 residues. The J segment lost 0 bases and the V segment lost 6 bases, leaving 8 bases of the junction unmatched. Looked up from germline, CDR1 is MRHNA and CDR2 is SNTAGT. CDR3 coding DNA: TGTGCCAGCAGGATAAGAGCGGGGGGGAGCTCCTACGAGCAGTACGTC. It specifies CASRIRAGGSSYEQYV.

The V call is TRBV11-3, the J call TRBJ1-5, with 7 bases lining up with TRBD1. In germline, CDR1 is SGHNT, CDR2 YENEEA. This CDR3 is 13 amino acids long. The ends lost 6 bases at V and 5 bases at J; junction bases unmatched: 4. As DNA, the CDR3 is TGTGCCAGCAGTCCCGACAGGGATCAGCCCCAGCATTTT. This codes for CASSPDRDQPQHF.

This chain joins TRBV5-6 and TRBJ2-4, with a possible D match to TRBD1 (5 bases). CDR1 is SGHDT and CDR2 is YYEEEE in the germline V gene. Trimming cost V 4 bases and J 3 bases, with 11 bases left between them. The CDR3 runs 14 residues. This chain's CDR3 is CASSGAAGKNIQYF. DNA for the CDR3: TGTGCCAGCAGCGGGGCGGCTGGCAAAAACATTCAGTACTTC.

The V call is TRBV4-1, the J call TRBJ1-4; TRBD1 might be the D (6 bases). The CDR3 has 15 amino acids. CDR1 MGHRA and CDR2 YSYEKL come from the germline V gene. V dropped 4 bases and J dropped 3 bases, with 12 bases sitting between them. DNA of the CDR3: TGCGCCAGCAGCCGATACAGGGCAGCTAATGAAAAACTGTTTTTT. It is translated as CASSRYRAANEKLFF.

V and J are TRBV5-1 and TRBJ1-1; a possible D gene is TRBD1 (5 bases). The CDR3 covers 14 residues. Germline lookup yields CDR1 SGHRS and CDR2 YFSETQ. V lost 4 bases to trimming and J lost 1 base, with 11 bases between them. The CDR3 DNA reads TGCGCCAGCAGCCCCGACAGAACGAACACTGAAGCTTTCTTT. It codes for CASSPDRTNTEAFF.

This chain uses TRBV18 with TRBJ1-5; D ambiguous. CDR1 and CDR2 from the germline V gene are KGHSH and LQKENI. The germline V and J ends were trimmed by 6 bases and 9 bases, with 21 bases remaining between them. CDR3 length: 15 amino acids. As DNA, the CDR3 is TGTGCCAGCTCCCTCGGGGAGGGTTTGGTGATGCCCCAGCATTTT. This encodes CASSLGEGLVMPQHF.

In nucleotides, the CDR3 is TGTGCCAGCAGCCCCGGACAGGGGAGTGGTACTAACTATGGCTACACCTTC. As protein: CASSPGQGSGTNYGYTF. The V call is TRBV5-4, the J call TRBJ1-2, with 9 positions matching TRBD1. The CDR3 has 17 amino acids. Looked up from germline, CDR1 is SGHNT and CDR2 is YYREEE (reference sequence). J gave up 0 bases and V 4 bases, and 10 bases lay outside the gene matches.

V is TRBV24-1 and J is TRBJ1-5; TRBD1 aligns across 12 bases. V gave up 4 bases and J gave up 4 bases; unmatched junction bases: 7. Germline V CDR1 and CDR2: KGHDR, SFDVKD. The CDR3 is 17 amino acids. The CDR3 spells CATSDQGQGAQNQPQHF. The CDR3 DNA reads TGTGCCACCAGTGACCAGGGACAGGGGGCGCAGAATCAGCCCCAGCATTTT.

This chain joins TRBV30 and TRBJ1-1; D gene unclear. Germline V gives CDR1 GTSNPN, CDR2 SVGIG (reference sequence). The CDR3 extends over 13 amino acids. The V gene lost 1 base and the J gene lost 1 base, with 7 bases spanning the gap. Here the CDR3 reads CAWSAQKNTEAFF. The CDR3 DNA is TGTGCCTGGAGTGCACAGAAGAACACTGAAGCTTTCTTT.

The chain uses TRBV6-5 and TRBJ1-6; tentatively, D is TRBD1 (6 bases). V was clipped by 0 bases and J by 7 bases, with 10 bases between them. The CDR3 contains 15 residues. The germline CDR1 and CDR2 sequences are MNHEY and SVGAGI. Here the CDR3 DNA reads TGTGCCAGCAGTTACTCGGGACATCCCAATTCACCCCTCCACTTT. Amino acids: CASSYSGHPNSPLHF.

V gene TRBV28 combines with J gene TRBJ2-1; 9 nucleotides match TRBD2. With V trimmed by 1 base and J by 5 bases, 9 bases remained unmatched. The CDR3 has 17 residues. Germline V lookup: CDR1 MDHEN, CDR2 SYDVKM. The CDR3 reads CASSLLASGELNNEQFF. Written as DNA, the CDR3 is TGTGCCAGCAGTTTATTGGCTAGCGGGGAATTGAACAATGAGCAGTTCTTC. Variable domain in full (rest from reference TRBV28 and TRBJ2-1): DVKVTQSSRYLVKRTGEKVFLECVQDMDHENMFWYRQDPGLGLRLIYFSYDVKMKEKGDIPEGYSVSREKKERFSLILESASTNQTSMYLCASSLLASGELNNEQFFGPGTRLTVL.

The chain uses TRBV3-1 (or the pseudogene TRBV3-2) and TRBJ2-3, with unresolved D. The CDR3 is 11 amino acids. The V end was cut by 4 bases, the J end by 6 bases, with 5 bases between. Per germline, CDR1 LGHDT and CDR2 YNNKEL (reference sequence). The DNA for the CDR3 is TGTGCCAGCAGCCTCGCGGATACGCAGTATTTT. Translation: CASSLADTQYF.